The T cell receptor beta chain described here comes from a study of blood T cells in healthy people across ages. A note on this clonotype: Its antigen is currently unknown.

General study results and limits: Samples with more naive T cells showed higher observed beta diversity. Using unsorted PBMCs precluded a conclusive naive versus antigen-experienced comparison.

The donors, aged roughly 6 to 100, were healthy Caucasians from Russia. A minimum of 5 micrograms of total RNA was extracted per sample. The CDR3 is made up of 15 amino acids. Germline CDR1 MGHDK, CDR2 SYGVNS. Trimming removed 6 bases from V and 2 bases from J, with 16 bases in between. Primed by a sample-barcoded 5' primer and a J-beta primer mix, a second PCR proceeded for about 6 to 11 cycles. MiXCR, applied by TCRdb to the 5' RACE reads, yields one record per CDR3 protein. Among 650,000 to 1,000,000 distinct CDR3 sequences, 46% were seen once, and the ten largest hold roughly 18%. The V and J genes are TRBV25-1 and TRBJ1-1; weak D call: TRBD1 (5 bases). The clonotype was recovered from a man at least 80 years old in good health. The sample taken for sequencing was blood. CDR3 sequence reads: CASRETGTVNTEAFF. In DNA, the CDR3 is TGTGCCAGCAGGGAGACCGGGACTGTAAACACTGAAGCTTTCTTT.